These 14 T cell receptor beta chains were sequenced from one sample in a study of cytomegalovirus exposure and HLA in healthy donors listed by TCRdb under 2017. The library was generated by the immunoSEQ multiplex PCR assay. The multiplex PCR relied on a mix of 60 forward primers for TCR Vbeta segments and 13 reverse primers for TCR Jbeta segments. The table was pulled from immuneACCESS by TCRdb, which kept in-frame rearrangements only. Such tables lose some clones; where checked, under half of the loss comes from unresolved V genes, and the rest has no known cause. Within this sample are 120,000 or so clones, with roughly 80% of them counted one time only. 11% of the sample is in the top ten clones. The sequenced sample was PBMCs. The receptors here all came from a man in his thirties or forties in good health and CMV-seropositive.

The rearrangement uses TRBV5-4 and TRBJ2-3, with 9 nucleotides matching TRBD2. The germline V gene encodes CDR1 SGHNT and CDR2 YYREEE (reference sequence). The CDR3 has 15 residues. Unmatched junction bases numbered 0, after V lost 0 bases and J lost 1 base. The CDR3 sequence is CASSLGTSGTDTQYF. As DNA, the CDR3 is TGTGCCAGCAGCTTGGGGACTAGCGGCACAGATACGCAGTATTTT. Full variable domain (rest looked up from reference TRBV5-4 and TRBJ2-3): ETGVTQSPTHLIKTRGQQVTLRCSSQSGHNTVSWYQQALGQGPQFIFQYYREEENGRGNFPPRFSGLQFPNYSSELNVNALELDDSALYLCASSLGTSGTDTQYFGPGTRLTVL.

This clone showed up just once. The chain combines TRBV7-6 with TRBJ1-1; TRBD1 might be the D (5 bases). Trimming stripped 1 base from V and 5 bases from J, with 20 bases between. The germline CDR1 and CDR2 sequences are SGHVS and FNYEAQ. The CDR3 spans 17 residues. The CDR3 spells CASSLGPGGAGRTEAFF. CDR3 DNA sequence: TGTGCCAGCAGCTTAGGCCCCGGTGGGGCAGGTAGGACTGAAGCTTTCTTT.

This clone occurred once. This rearrangement joins TRBV4-1 to TRBJ1-2, with D perhaps TRBD1 (6 bases). Germline V gene lookup returns CDR1 MGHRA and CDR2 YSYEKL. The CDR3 is made up of 16 amino acids. Trimming took off 0 bases at V and 3 bases at J, with 14 bases between the two ends. The CDR3 is CASSQEPAQGDYGYTF. For the CDR3, the DNA is TGCGCCAGCAGCCAAGAACCCGCACAGGGAGACTATGGCTACACCTTC.

The V call is TRBV6-5, the J call TRBJ1-5; D might be TRBD1 (6 bases). From germline, CDR1 is MNHEY and CDR2 SVGAGI. The CDR3 totals 14 residues. The V end lost 0 bases, the J end lost 6 bases, and 9 bases lay between the germline ends. The chain's CDR3 is CASSYSGGLQPQHF. Written as DNA, the CDR3 is TGTGCCAGCAGTTACTCGGGGGGGCTTCAGCCCCAGCATTTT.

The chain joins TRBV28 to TRBJ2-3; 9 bases agree with TRBD2. J gave up 5 bases and V 2 bases, and 5 bases lay outside the gene matches. There are 15 residues in the CDR3. Germline CDR1 reads MDHEN; CDR2 reads SYDVKM. The CDR3 loop reads CASSLGGRAEDTQYF. The DNA for the CDR3 is TGTGCCAGCAGTTTAGGCGGGAGGGCCGAAGATACGCAGTATTTT.

This clone came up a few times. This chain connects TRBV9 to TRBJ2-7; tentatively, D is TRBD2 (7 bases). The CDR3 runs 15 residues. In germline, CDR1 is SGDLS, CDR2 YYNGEE. V was clipped by 3 bases and J by 4 bases, with 17 bases between them. CDR3 region: CASSARGGDTYEQYF. DNA for the CDR3: TGTGCCAGCAGCGCTCGAGGGGGGGACACTTACGAGCAGTACTTC.

A few counts support this clone. V is TRBV5-1 and J is TRBJ1-1, with 7 bases matching TRBD1. Trimming removed 5 bases from V and 1 base from J; junction bases left unmatched: 8. Germline V gene sequence: CDR1 SGHRS, CDR2 YFSETQ. This CDR3 contains 15 residues. In nucleotides, the CDR3 is TGCGCCAGCAGACCCCGGACAGGAGCGAACACTGAAGCTTTCTTT. Translation gives CASRPRTGANTEAFF.

V is TRBV6-5 and J is TRBJ2-7; 8 bases agree with TRBD2. The CDR3 is 15 residues long. Germline V gene data show CDR1 as MNHEY and CDR2 as SVGAGI. J lost 7 bases, V lost 5 bases, and 13 bases had no gene match. CDR3 region: CASSPRGAGVVEQYF. The DNA of the CDR3 is TGTGCCAGCAGTCCCCGGGGAGCGGGAGTGGTGGAGCAGTACTTC.

The chain has TRBV6-1 and TRBJ2-5; 9 nucleotides align to TRBD2. V lost 1 base and J lost 3; bases outside the gene matches: 3. This CDR3 has 15 residues. The germline gives CDR1 MNHNS, CDR2 SASEGT. The CDR3 loop is CASSEGGLAEETQYF. Written as DNA, the CDR3 is TGTGCCAGCAGTGAAGGGGGACTAGCAGAAGAGACCCAGTACTTC.

This clone was counted only a few times. This chain connects TRBV7-6 to TRBJ2-7; 8 bases align to TRBD2. The trim removed 5 bases at V and 3 bases at J, leaving 9 bases unmatched. The CDR3 covers 15 residues. Germline V gene lookup returns CDR1 SGHVS and CDR2 FNYEAQ. CDR3 sequence (DNA): TGTGCCAGCAGCCTTAGCGGGAACACCCTCTACGAGCAGTACTTC. This translates into CASSLSGNTLYEQYF.

The chain links TRBV25-1 to TRBJ2-2, with 7 bases lining up with TRBD1. J was trimmed by 1 base and V by 0 bases; bases with no gene match: 2. CDR3 length: 16 amino acids. Looked up from germline, CDR1 is MGHDK and CDR2 is SYGVNS. CDR3 coding DNA: TGTGCCAGCAGTGAATATCGGACAGGGAACACCGGGGAGCTGTTTTTT. As protein: CASSEYRTGNTGELFF. Variable domain in full (rest from reference TRBV25-1 and TRBJ2-2): EADIYQTPRYLVIGTGKKITLECSQTMGHDKMYWYQQDPGMELHLIHYSYGVNSTEKGDLSSESTVSRIRTEHFPLTLESARPSHTSQYLCASSEYRTGNTGELFFGEGSRLTVL.

This chain uses TRBV28 with TRBJ1-2; D is unresolved. The V end was cut by 6 bases, the J end by 2 bases, with 16 bases between. This CDR3 has 15 amino acids. Germline CDR1 MDHEN, CDR2 SYDVKM. The DNA for the CDR3 is TGTGCCAGCAGCTCAACACCACAGCTAAACTATGGCTACACCTTC. It translates to CASSSTPQLNYGYTF.

The J gene is TRBJ1-2, the V gene TRBV5-1; D gene unclear. CDR3 length: 13 amino acids. V was shortened by 5 bases and J by 3 bases, with 11 bases between the two germline ends. CDR1 is SGHRS, CDR2 YFSETQ, per germline. This CDR3 reads CASRVVSDYGYTF. CDR3 DNA sequence: TGCGCCAGCAGGGTTGTAAGCGACTATGGCTACACCTTC. The complete variable domain, with remaining parts taken from reference TRBV5-1 and TRBJ1-2, reads KAGVTQTPRYLIKTRGQQVTLSCSPISGHRSVSWYQQTPGQGLQFLFEYFSETQRNKGNFPGRFSGRQFSNSRSEMNVSTLELGDSALYLCASRVVSDYGYTFGSGTRLTVV.

This chain joins TRBV2 and TRBJ2-1; D uncertain. Germline CDR1 and CDR2: SNHLY and FYNNEI. Trimming cost V 10 bases and J 3 bases, with 10 bases left between them. The CDR3 has 12 residues. The CDR3 nucleotides are TGTGCCACCCAGAGAGGCTACAATGAGCAGTTCTTC. It specifies CATQRGYNEQFF. Full variable domain (missing parts from reference TRBV2 and TRBJ2-1): EPEVTQTPSHQVTQMGQEVILRCVPISNHLYFYWYRQILGQKVEFLVSFYNNEISEKSEIFDDQFSVERPDGSNFTLKIRSTKLEDSAMYFCATQRGYNEQFFGPGTRLTVL.